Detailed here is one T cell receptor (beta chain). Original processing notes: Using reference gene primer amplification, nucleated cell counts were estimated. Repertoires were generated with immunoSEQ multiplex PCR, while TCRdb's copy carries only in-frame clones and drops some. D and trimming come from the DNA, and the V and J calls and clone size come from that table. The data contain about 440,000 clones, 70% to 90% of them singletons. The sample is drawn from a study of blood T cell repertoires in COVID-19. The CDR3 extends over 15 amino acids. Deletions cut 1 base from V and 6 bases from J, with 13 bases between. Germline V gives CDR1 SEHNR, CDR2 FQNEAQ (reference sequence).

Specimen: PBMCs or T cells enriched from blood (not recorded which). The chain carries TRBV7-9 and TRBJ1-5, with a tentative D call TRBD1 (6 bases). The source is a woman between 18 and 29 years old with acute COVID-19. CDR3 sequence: CASSLGTGLSQPQHF. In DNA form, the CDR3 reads TGTGCCAGCAGCTTAGGTACAGGGCTTAGTCAGCCCCAGCATTTT.